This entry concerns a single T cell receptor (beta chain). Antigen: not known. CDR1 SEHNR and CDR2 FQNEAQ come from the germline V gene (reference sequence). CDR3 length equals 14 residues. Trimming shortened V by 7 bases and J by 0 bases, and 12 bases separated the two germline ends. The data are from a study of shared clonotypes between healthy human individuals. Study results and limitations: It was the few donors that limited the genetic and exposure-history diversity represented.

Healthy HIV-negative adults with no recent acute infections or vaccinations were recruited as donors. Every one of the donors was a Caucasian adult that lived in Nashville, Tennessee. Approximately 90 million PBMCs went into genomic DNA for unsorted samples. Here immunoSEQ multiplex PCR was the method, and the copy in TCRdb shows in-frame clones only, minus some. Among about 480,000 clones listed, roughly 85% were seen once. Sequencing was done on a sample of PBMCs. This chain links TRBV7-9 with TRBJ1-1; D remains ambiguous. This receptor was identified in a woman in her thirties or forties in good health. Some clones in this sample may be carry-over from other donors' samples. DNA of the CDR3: TGTGCCAGCACGGGTGTTTTGATGAACACTGAAGCTTTCTTT. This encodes CASTGVLMNTEAFF.